Below, 12 T cell receptor beta chains from the same sample are listed, as sequenced in a study of vaccination and CD4 T cells after COVID-19. Indicated treatment: approximately 11-day PBMC culture with coronavirus spike peptide pools or control peptides (ViraFEST assay). The unexposed donor's CD4+ T cells were collected before the COVID-19 pandemic (2011-2018). No cognate antigen is known for these TCRs. Cultured CD4+ T cell DNA was sequenced using the Oncomine TCR Beta short-read assay. TCRdb itself ran the PCR reads through MiXCR, one entry per CDR3 protein. The sample holds about 7,000 distinct CDR3 sequences, roughly 50% seen once. Sequenced input: CD4+ T cells from blood, cultured in vitro. These receptors came from a human donor in good health.

This chain links TRBV10-1 with TRBJ2-1, with a weak D call TRBD2 (6 bases). V shed 6 bases and J shed 6 bases, with 18 bases lying between them. CDR1 is WNHNN and CDR2 is SYGVQD in the germline V gene (reference sequence). The CDR3 contains 15 residues. CDR3 amino acids: CASSGGTHSPNEQFF. In DNA, the CDR3 is TGCGCCAGCAGCGGCGGGACCCACAGTCCCAATGAGCAGTTCTTC.

J is TRBJ2-3 and V is TRBV7-3, with no clear D. The CDR3 is 16 residues long. Germline values: CDR1 SGHTA, CDR2 FQGTGA. The V gene lost 5 bases and the J gene lost 0 bases, with 15 bases spanning the gap. The CDR3 loop reads CASSPRPGRSTDTQYF. The CDR3 DNA reads as TGTGCCAGCAGCCCCCGACCCGGGCGGAGCACAGATACGCAGTATTTT.

This clonotype was counted between two and nine times. The rearrangement joins TRBV6-5 to TRBJ2-7; the D is unclear. This CDR3 comprises 14 residues. CDR1 is MNHEY, CDR2 SVGAGI, per germline. V was pared by 0 bases and J by 2 bases, with 8 bases between. CDR3 nucleotides: TGTGCCAGCAGTTACTCCCGCTGGGCCTACGAGCAGTACTTC. Residues: CASSYSRWAYEQYF.

This chain joins TRBV19 and TRBJ1-5; D is perhaps TRBD1 (5 bases). The ends were cut back, 0 bases at V and 4 bases at J, with 16 bases in the middle. CDR1 and CDR2 (germline): LNHDA, SQIVND (reference sequence). The CDR3 contains 17 residues. The CDR3 sequence is CASSIDYFQGRNQPQHF. The CDR3, as DNA: TGTGCCAGTAGTATAGATTATTTCCAGGGAAGAAATCAGCCCCAGCATTTT.

Only one count was recorded for this clonotype. The rearrangement joins TRBV12-3 or TRBV12-4 to TRBJ1-2; D perhaps matches TRBD1 (6 bases). Trimming stripped 2 bases from V and 4 bases from J, with 8 bases between. CDR3 size: 13 residues. Here the CDR3 DNA reads TGTGCCAGCAGTTTACCAGGGGTCTATGGCTACACCTTC. It translates to CASSLPGVYGYTF.

This clonotype has a handful of counts. V is TRBV6-1 and J is TRBJ1-2, with 10 bases that match TRBD1. This CDR3 has 13 residues. Germline assignment: CDR1 MNHNS and CDR2 SASEGT. With 6 bases clipped from V and 8 bases from J, the junction kept 6 bases outside the gene matches. The CDR3 sequence: CASSSTGGAGYTF. DNA of the CDR3: TGTGCCAGCAGCTCGACAGGGGGCGCGGGCTACACCTTC.

This clonotype appeared once. The genes are TRBV19 and TRBJ1-2; TRBD1 is a possible D gene (6 bases). The CDR3 extends over 14 amino acids. CDR1 and CDR2 (germline): LNHDA, SQIVND (reference sequence). V was trimmed by 5 bases and J by 7 bases, leaving 17 bases between them. CDR3 nucleotide sequence: TGTGCCAGTAGTCGGACAGCAAATATGGGTGGCTACACCTTC. This sequence encodes CASSRTANMGGYTF.

CDR3 region: CASSIANIPLYGYTF. The CDR3 DNA follows: TGTGCCAGCAGTATTGCTAATATACCTCTATACGGCTACACCTTC. The chain uses TRBV5-4 and TRBJ1-2; D uncertain. CDR3 length: 15 amino acids. In germline, CDR1 is SGHNT, CDR2 YYREEE (reference sequence). V lost 5 bases to trimming and J lost 8 bases, with 22 bases between them.

The rearrangement joins TRBV7-4 to TRBJ2-5, with 11 bases fitting TRBD1. J was trimmed by 7 bases and V by 5 bases; bases with no gene match: 9. CDR1 and CDR2 from the germline V gene are SGHVT and SQSDAQ. There are 15 residues in the CDR3. CDR3 sequence (DNA): TGTGCCAGCAGCGGGGGGGACAGGGGGTTCGGGACCCAGTACTTC. Translated: CASSGGDRGFGTQYF.

The chain uses TRBV7-9 and TRBJ1-2; D not resolved. This CDR3 contains 14 residues. Germline V CDR1 and CDR2: SEHNR, FQNEAQ (reference sequence). Trimming shortened V by 1 base and J by 4 bases, and 10 bases separated the two germline ends. The CDR3 nucleotides are TGTGCCAGCAGCTTAGGAGAGGGCACCTATGGCTACACCTTC. Encoded protein: CASSLGEGTYGYTF.

This clonotype was observed a few times. V usage is TRBV25-1 and J usage is TRBJ1-1; D unresolved. The CDR3 consists of 10 residues. Germline CDR1 is MGHDK and CDR2 is SYGVNS. Trimming took 8 bases from V and 7 from J, leaving 8 bases between them. CDR3 residues: CASLGGEAFF. The CDR3 region has the DNA TGTGCCAGCTTGGGTGGTGAAGCTTTCTTT.

This clonotype is judged large. The rearrangement joins TRBV7-2 to TRBJ2-5; D not certain. This CDR3 is built from 12 residues. Germline V gene sequence: CDR1 SGHTA, CDR2 FQGNSA. V lost 6 bases and J lost 0, with 5 bases in between. CDR3 bases: TGTGCCAGCAGTAGCTACCAAGAGACCCAGTACTTC. The encoded protein is CASSSYQETQYF.